This T cell receptor beta chain comes out of a study of spatial heterogeneity in lung cancer. General study points: At resection, ubiquitous expanded tumor TCRs appeared in blood more than at follow-up.

This clonotype was counted at least ten times. Its antigen remains unknown. Time point given: sample taken at primary tumor resection. Researchers sequenced whole RNA taken from tumor, nontumor lung or frozen PBMC without sorting. The presence of a unique molecular identifier marked each TCR cDNA molecule. TCRdb independently ran MiXCR on the 5' RACE reads; one entry per CDR3 protein. The sample consists of some 37,000 distinct CDR3 sequences, around 7.5% of them appearing once. The receptor comes from a male donor with early-stage non-small cell lung cancer. The source was PBMCs, collected at surgery.

The CDR3 sequence is CASSLGQGGFREQFF. The CDR3 coding sequence is TGTGCCAGCAGTCTCGGACAGGGAGGCTTTCGTGAGCAGTTCTTC. The rearrangement links TRBV12-3 or TRBV12-4 to TRBJ2-1; 8 nucleotides line up with TRBD1. The V segment lost 5 bases and the J segment 9 bases; nucleotides outside the gene matches: 12. The CDR3 loop spans 15 amino acids.